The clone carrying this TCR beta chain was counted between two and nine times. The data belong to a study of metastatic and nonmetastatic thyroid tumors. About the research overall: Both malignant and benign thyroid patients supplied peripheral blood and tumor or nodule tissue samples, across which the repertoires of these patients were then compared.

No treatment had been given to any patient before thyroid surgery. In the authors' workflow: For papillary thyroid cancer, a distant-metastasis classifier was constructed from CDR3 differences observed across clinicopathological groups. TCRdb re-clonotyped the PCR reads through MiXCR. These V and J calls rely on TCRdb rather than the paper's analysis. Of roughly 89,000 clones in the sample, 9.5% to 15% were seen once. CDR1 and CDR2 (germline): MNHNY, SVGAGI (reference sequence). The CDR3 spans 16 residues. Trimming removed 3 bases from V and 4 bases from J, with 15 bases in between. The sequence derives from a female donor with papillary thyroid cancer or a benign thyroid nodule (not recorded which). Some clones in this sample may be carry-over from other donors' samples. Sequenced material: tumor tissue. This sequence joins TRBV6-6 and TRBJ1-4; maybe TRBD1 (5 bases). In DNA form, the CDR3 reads TGTGCCAGCAGTTATTTCTCGGGGGGAGGTAATGAAAAACTGTTTTTT. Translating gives CASSYFSGGGNEKLFF.